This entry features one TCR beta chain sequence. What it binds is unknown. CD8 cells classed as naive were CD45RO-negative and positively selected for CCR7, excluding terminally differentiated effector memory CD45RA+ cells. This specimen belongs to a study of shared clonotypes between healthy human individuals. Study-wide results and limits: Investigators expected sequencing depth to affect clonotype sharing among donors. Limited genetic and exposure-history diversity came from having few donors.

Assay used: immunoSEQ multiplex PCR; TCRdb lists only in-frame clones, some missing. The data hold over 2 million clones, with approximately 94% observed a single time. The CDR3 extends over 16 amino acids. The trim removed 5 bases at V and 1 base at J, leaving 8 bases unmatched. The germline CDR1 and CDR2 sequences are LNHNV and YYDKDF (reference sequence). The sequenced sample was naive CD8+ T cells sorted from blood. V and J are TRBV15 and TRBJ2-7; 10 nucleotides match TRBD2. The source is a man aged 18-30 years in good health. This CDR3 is CATSPSLAGYSYEQYF. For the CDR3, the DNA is TGTGCCACCAGCCCTTCACTAGCGGGGTATTCCTACGAGCAGTACTTC. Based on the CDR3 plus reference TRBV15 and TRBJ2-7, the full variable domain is DAMVIQNPRYQVTQFGKPVTLSCSQTLNHNVMYWYQQKSSQAPKLLFHYYDKDFNNEADTPDNFQSRRPNTSFCFLDIRSPGLGDTAMYLCATSPSLAGYSYEQYFGPGTRLTVT.